This T cell receptor (beta chain) was identified in a study of molecular identifiers for immune sequencing clone quantification. For the study at large: For replicates, RNA isolated from 20,000 or 100,000 naive CD8 cells was divided into five portions, of which four were sequenced.

As regards this clonotype: Given the absence of the conserved phenylalanine or tryptophan at the CDR3 end, a read error is likely.

This CDR3 region has 15 residues. The V end was cut by 3 bases, the J end by 0 bases, with 10 bases between. Germline lookup yields CDR1 SGDLS and CDR2 YYNGEE. TCRdb analysed the PCR reads with MiXCR anew, one entry per CDR3 protein. In the table there are about 510,000 distinct CDR3 sequences, about a fifth of which are singletons. V gene TRBV9 combines with J gene TRBJ1-5; D remains ambiguous. The specimen sequenced was naive CD8+ T cells from blood, with Jurkat cell RNA spiked in. Subset noted: FACS-sorted CD8+CD4-CCR7+CD45RA+ naive T cells. This TCR was sampled from a human donor in good health. Some libraries in this study had Jurkat cell RNA spiked in. As DNA, the CDR3 is TGTGCCAGCAGCGCAGAGGGCGATAGCAATCAGCCCCAGCATTCT. Translation gives CASSAEGDSNQPQHS.